The TCR beta chain under discussion was sequenced for a study of blood T cell repertoires in COVID-19. Overall study: Both acute and convalescent COVID-19 samples were obtained from the United States, Italy and Spain. The analysed material was cDNA or gDNA that came from T cells, B-cell-depleted T cells, or PBMCs.

This CDR3 has 13 residues. The V gene's germline CDR1 is MNHEY and CDR2 SVGAGI. V was clipped by 6 bases and J by 5 bases, with 11 bases between them. Per the authors' pipeline: Quantification of nucleated cells was approximated via reference gene primer amplification. Profiling relied on immunoSEQ multiplex PCR, and the TCRdb table lists in-frame clones only, not all of them. The V and J calls and clone size are taken from that table; D and trimming were inferred from the DNA. This table has approximately 71,000 clones, roughly 85% appearing once. The sequenced material came from peripheral blood. The clonotype originates from a man aged 55 to 70 with active or convalescent COVID-19. This chain connects TRBV6-5 to TRBJ1-5, with D unresolved. CDR3 bases: TGTGCCAGCAGGTGGAGTTTTGATCAGCCCCAGCATTTT. It encodes CASRWSFDQPQHF.